This T cell receptor beta chain emerged from a study of cytomegalovirus exposure and HLA in healthy donors. Study-level results: Later, an analysis found that common viral pathogens appeared to be linked with several of the most significant clusters. It was reported in a later analysis that an Asian-associated ancestry cluster showed fewer N-insertions than the 666-donor mean. Testing in vitro showed a few CMV-associated chains specific for CMV antigens.

The CDR3 spans 14 residues. V lost 2 bases to trimming and J lost 7 bases, with 12 bases between them. Germline lookup yields CDR1 SGHTA and CDR2 FQGNSA. To note about this clone: The target antigen is unknown.

PCR employed 60 Vbeta and 13 Jbeta primers. Here immunoSEQ multiplex PCR was the method, and the copy in TCRdb shows in-frame clones only, minus some. The sample lists about 220,000 clones; over 75% were seen once. The clonotype was recovered from a male donor in good health and CMV-seronegative. The chain joins TRBV7-2 to TRBJ2-1, with D perhaps matching TRBD1 (6 bases). The sequenced material came from PBMCs. Here the CDR3 reads CASSLLGGGNEQFF. The CDR3 DNA follows: TGTGCCAGCAGCTTACTAGGGGGTGGGAATGAGCAGTTCTTC.